This T cell receptor (beta chain) appears in the sequencing data of a study of cytomegalovirus exposure and HLA in healthy donors. Study in general: There were over 350 genotyped donors. Of these, about 81% fell in the genetic ancestry cluster associated with self-reported Caucasian donors.

The PCR ran on 60 Vbeta and 13 Jbeta primers. As handled by the study authors: Later reanalysis found about 78 million unique TCR beta chains, roughly 10 million of them shared. TCRdb's table, derived via immunoSEQ multiplex PCR, lists solely in-frame clones and lacks some. The DNA was the basis for D and trimming; V, J and clone size are from that table. This sample carries about 150,000 clones, 70% to 80% of them seen once, and the ten largest clones take about 15%. The CDR3 length is 13 residues. Between the trimmed V and J ends, which lost 5 bases and 3 bases, there was a span of 11 bases. Germline V gene sequence: CDR1 PRHDT, CDR2 FYEKMQ (reference sequence).

Sequences were obtained from PBMCs. The TCR originated in a woman aged 40 to 55 in good health and CMV-seronegative. The chain combines TRBV13 with TRBJ2-7; TRBD1 might be the D (6 bases). The CDR3 reads CASSTDSHYEQYF. The CDR3 DNA is TGTGCCAGCAGCACGGACAGCCACTACGAGCAGTACTTC.